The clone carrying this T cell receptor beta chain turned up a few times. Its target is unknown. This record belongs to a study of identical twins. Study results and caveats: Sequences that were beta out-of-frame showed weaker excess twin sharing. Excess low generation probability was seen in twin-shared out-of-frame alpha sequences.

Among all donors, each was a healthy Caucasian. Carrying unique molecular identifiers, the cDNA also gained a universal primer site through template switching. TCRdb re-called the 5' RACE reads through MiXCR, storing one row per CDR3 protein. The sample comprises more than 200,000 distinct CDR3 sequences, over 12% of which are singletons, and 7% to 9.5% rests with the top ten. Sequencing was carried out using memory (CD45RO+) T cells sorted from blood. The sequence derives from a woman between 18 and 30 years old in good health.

Here the CDR3 DNA reads TGCAGCGTTTTGCAGGTGAACACTGAAGCTTTCTTT. The encoded protein is CSVLQVNTEAFF. This chain links TRBV29-1 with TRBJ1-1; D remains ambiguous. CDR3 length: 12 residues. V was clipped by 5 bases and J by 0 bases, with 7 bases between them. Germline CDR1 reads SQVTM; CDR2 reads ANQGSEA. Full variable domain (remainder filled in from reference TRBV29-1 and TRBJ1-1): SAVISQKPSRDICQRGTSLTIQCQVDSQVTMMFWYRQQPGQSLTLIATANQGSEATYESGFVIDKFPISRPNLTFSTLTVSNMSPEDSSIYLCSVLQVNTEAFFGQGTRLTVV.